Following are 16 T cell receptor beta chains from one sample sequenced in a study of Graves' ophthalmopathy and Graves' hyperthyroidism (dated by TCRdb to about 2018). The sample was run on an Illumina HiSeq 2000. TCR beta CDR3 regions were amplified from RNA transcripts for repertoire sequencing. A first-round RT-PCR used HTBI primers with the Qiagen OneStep RT-PCR kit, followed by a second-round multiplex PCR, size selection and purification. Using fastp at Q25 and MiXCR, TCRdb reprocessed the public reads and kept productive beta chains. CDR3 protein duplicates are merged, each entry listing the most common genes and DNA. Across this sample there are 350,000 to 400,000 distinct CDR3 sequences, with about 16% seen only once. The ten largest clonotypes hold 1.5% to 2% of the sample. Sequencing was performed on peripheral blood. The receptors here all came from a young woman with Graves' ophthalmopathy. Donor details come from another sample of the same person, matched by shared clones.

This clonotype has ten or more counts. The rearrangement joins TRBV12-5 to TRBJ1-1; the match to TRBD1 covers 7 bases. CDR1 LGHNT and CDR2 FRNRAP come from the germline V gene. The trim removed 3 bases at V and 3 bases at J, leaving 4 bases unmatched. The CDR3 loop spans 14 amino acids. CDR3 in amino acids: CASGLQGRDTEAFF. The DNA of the CDR3 is TGTGCTAGTGGTTTACAGGGGAGGGACACTGAAGCTTTCTTT.

To note about this clonotype: A much larger clonotype is one base distant, so this may be a read error. Likely a read error: the CDR3 ends without its conserved phenylalanine or tryptophan. V and J are TRBV30 and TRBJ1-1; D remains ambiguous. The CDR3 has 11 amino acids. Trimming stripped 0 bases from V and 3 bases from J, with 2 bases between. CDR1 and CDR2 from the germline V gene are GTSNPN and SVGIG (reference sequence). CDR3 bases: TGTGCCTGGAGTGTATACACTGAAGCTTTCGTT. Its protein product is CAWSVYTEAFV.

In this sample, this clonotype turned up many times. This chain uses TRBV27 with TRBJ2-3; 7 bases align to TRBD2. This CDR3 comprises 14 residues. Germline values: CDR1 MNHEY, CDR2 SMNVEV (reference sequence). V lost 2 bases to trimming and J lost 11 bases; unmatched junction nucleotides: 10. CDR3 residues: CASSLELRGGGQYF. Written as DNA, the CDR3 is TGTGCCAGCAGTTTAGAACTCCGCGGCGGGGGGCAGTATTTT.

This clonotype showed up many times. The chain joins TRBV28 to TRBJ2-4; TRBD2 might be the D (6 bases). Germline V gives CDR1 MDHEN, CDR2 SYDVKM. V was trimmed by 5 bases and J by 9 bases, leaving 23 bases between them. The CDR3 contains 16 residues. The CDR3 DNA reads TGTGCCAGCAGTCTCCAGTTGCGGGGTATGATGGGCATTCAGTACTTC. Protein: CASSLQLRGMMGIQYF. Full variable domain (rest looked up from reference TRBV28 and TRBJ2-4): DVKVTQSSRYLVKRTGEKVFLECVQDMDHENMFWYRQDPGLGLRLIYFSYDVKMKEKGDIPEGYSVSREKKERFSLILESASTNQTSMYLCASSLQLRGMMGIQYFGAGTRLSVL.

V is TRBV28 and J is TRBJ2-7; D is ambiguous. V was trimmed by 6 bases and J by 3 bases, leaving 21 bases between them. Germline CDR1 and CDR2: MDHEN and SYDVKM. The CDR3 consists of 16 residues. CDR3 region: CASSSRTNRPYYEQYF. In nucleotides, the CDR3 is TGTGCCAGCAGCTCTAGGACCAACCGCCCTTACTACGAGCAGTACTTC.

This clonotype was counted many times. The V gene is TRBV11-2, the J gene TRBJ1-6; D is ambiguous. Germline lookup yields CDR1 SGHAT and CDR2 FQNNGV. The V end lost 1 base, the J end lost 7 bases, and 5 bases lay between the germline ends. CDR3 length: 13 amino acids. The CDR3 DNA reads TGTGCCAGCAGCTTAGGCTTGAATTCACCCCTCCACTTT. Translated, it gives CASSLGLNSPLHF.

This clonotype was seen a few times. This chain joins TRBV6-5 and TRBJ2-7; D is perhaps TRBD1 (5 bases). The CDR3 extends over 14 amino acids. Trimming stripped 0 bases from V and 5 bases from J, with 11 bases between. Germline V gene data show CDR1 as MNHEY and CDR2 as SVGAGI. The CDR3 DNA sequence: TGTGCCAGCAGTTACTCGGGGCCGAGCGACGAGCAGTACTTC. Translated, it gives CASSYSGPSDEQYF.

This clonotype was seen only once. V and J are TRBV6-2 or TRBV6-3 and TRBJ2-5; 8 positions agree with TRBD2. The V segment lost 4 bases and the J segment 5 bases; nucleotides outside the gene matches: 15. This CDR3 has 17 residues. Germline V CDR1 and CDR2: MNHEY, SVGEGT. CDR3 nucleotides: TGTGCCAGCAGTTTTCCCTCGGGACGGCCGGGAGGGGAGACCCAGTACTTC. It codes for CASSFPSGRPGGETQYF.

At least ten counts were recorded for this clonotype. The chain carries TRBV20-1 and TRBJ1-2; D ambiguous. The length of the CDR3 is 14 residues. Trimming removed 0 bases at V and 4 bases at J, with 12 bases between. CDR1 and CDR2 (germline): DFQATT, SNEGSKA (reference sequence). The CDR3 coding sequence is TGCAGTGCTAGAGATCTGAGGGTTAGCTATGGCTACACCTTC. It specifies CSARDLRVSYGYTF.

This clonotype was counted at least ten times. V usage is TRBV10-3 and J usage is TRBJ1-5, with 7 bases fitting TRBD1. The CDR3 extends over 14 amino acids. The germline gives CDR1 ENHRY, CDR2 SYGVKD. Trimming took 6 bases from V and 5 from J; bases not matched to a gene: 7. The CDR3 DNA sequence: TGTGCCATCAGGCTGACAGGGTCCGATCAGCCCCAGCATTTT. Protein sequence: CAIRLTGSDQPQHF.

This clonotype has just a few counts. V usage is TRBV7-3 and J usage is TRBJ2-1, with a weak D call TRBD1 (6 bases). CDR1 and CDR2 (germline): SGHTA, FQGTGA. Trimming cost V 6 bases and J 2 bases, with 14 bases left between them. This CDR3 has 15 amino acids. The CDR3 region is CASSPMQGPYNEQFF. The CDR3 DNA sequence: TGTGCCAGCAGTCCAATGCAGGGGCCCTACAATGAGCAGTTCTTC.

The chain joins TRBV6-1 to TRBJ2-5; D not resolved. CDR1 and CDR2 (germline): MNHNS, SASEGT. CDR3 length: 13 residues. V shed 0 bases and J shed 1 base, with 3 bases lying between them. The CDR3 loop reads CASSEASQETQYF. DNA of the CDR3: TGTGCCAGCAGTGAAGCCTCCCAAGAGACCCAGTACTTC.

Ten or more counts support this clonotype. The gene calls are TRBV6-2 or TRBV6-3 and TRBJ2-2, with TRBD1 matching over 11 bases. The trim removed 7 bases at V and 6 bases at J, leaving 7 bases unmatched. Per the germline V gene, CDR1 is MNHEY and CDR2 is SVGEGT. The CDR3 length is 15 residues. CDR3 coding DNA: TGTGCCAGCAACTCCGGACAGGGGGCTGCCGGGGAGCTGTTTTTT. Its translation: CASNSGQGAAGELFF.

This clonotype appeared many times. CDR3 amino acids: CASNPFTPRWVRETQYF. CDR3 coding DNA: TGTGCCAGCAATCCCTTTACCCCCCGATGGGTTCGAGAGACCCAGTACTTC. The chain couples TRBV2 to TRBJ2-5; D gene uncertain. CDR1 and CDR2 from the germline V gene are SNHLY and FYNNEI. The CDR3 contains 17 residues. The V end lost 7 bases, the J end lost 4 bases, and 25 bases lay between the germline ends.

This clonotype was seen repeatedly, ten times or more. The chain joins TRBV12-3 or TRBV12-4 to TRBJ1-5; D is perhaps TRBD1 (6 bases). The CDR3 contains 15 residues. Deletions cut 6 bases from V and 1 base from J, with 13 bases between. In DNA, the CDR3 is TGTGCCAGCAGAAACAGGGATTCGAGCAATCAGCCCCAGCATTTT. Translated: CASRNRDSSNQPQHF.

This clonotype has ten or more counts. The chain is built from TRBV28 and TRBJ1-1; 12 nucleotides agree with TRBD1. The CDR3 length is 14 residues. Germline V gives CDR1 MDHEN, CDR2 SYDVKM. The V and J ends lost 6 bases and 8 bases, in that order; junction bases with no gene match: 7. The CDR3 region is CASSSTGTGGEAFF. Here the CDR3 DNA reads TGTGCCAGCAGCTCAACCGGGACAGGGGGCGAAGCTTTCTTT.